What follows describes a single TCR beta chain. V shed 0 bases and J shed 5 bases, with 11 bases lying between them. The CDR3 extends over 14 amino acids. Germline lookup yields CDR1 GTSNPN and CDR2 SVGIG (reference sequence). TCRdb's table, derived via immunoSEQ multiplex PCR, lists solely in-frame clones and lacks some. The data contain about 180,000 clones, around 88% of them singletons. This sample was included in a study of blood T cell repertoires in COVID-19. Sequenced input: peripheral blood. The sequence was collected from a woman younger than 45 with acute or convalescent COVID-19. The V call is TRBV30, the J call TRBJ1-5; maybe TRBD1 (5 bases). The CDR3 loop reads CAWSVRGDYQPQHF. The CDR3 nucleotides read TGTGCCTGGAGTGTGCGGGGGGACTATCAGCCCCAGCATTTT.